Detailed here is one TCR beta chain. The antigen is not known. This record comes from a study of cytomegalovirus exposure and HLA in healthy donors. General observations from the study: Immune exposure was documented only through CMV serostatus. Across donors, presence/absence analyses took sequencing depth to be roughly uniform.

PCR primers comprised 60 Vbeta and 13 Jbeta primers. The data were produced by immunoSEQ multiplex PCR, yet TCRdb's version contains in-frame clones alone and is incomplete. The table has approximately 220,000 clones, over 80% seen once. Trimming cost V 6 bases and J 2 bases; bases outside gene matches: 4. Germline loops: CDR1 SQVTM, CDR2 ANQGSEA. The CDR3 contains 14 residues. This rearrangement joins TRBV29-1 to TRBJ2-6, with 7 bases identical to TRBD1. The sequence was obtained from a boy between 2 and 10 years old in good health and CMV-seronegative. Sequencing was carried out using PBMCs. CDR3 sequence: CSVRQGAGANVLTF. The CDR3 coding sequence is TGCAGCGTCCGGCAGGGGGCTGGGGCCAACGTCCTGACTTTC.